These 25 T cell receptor beta chains share one sample of origin, sequenced in a study of CD8 T cells in Susac syndrome. Random hexamers were used to reverse transcribe the RNA input (about 0.5 to 1 ug). Each CDR3 protein is one row after TCRdb ran MiXCR on the immunoSEQ multiplex PCR reads. The data hold some 160,000 distinct CDR3 sequences, with 90% to 95% observed a single time. The sample taken for sequencing was CD8+ T cells from PBMCs. Receptor source: a human donor with multiple sclerosis.

This chain connects TRBV2 to TRBJ1-5; D not resolved. The germline V and J ends were trimmed by 6 bases and 2 bases, with 11 bases remaining between them. This CDR3 contains 14 residues. Germline loops: CDR1 SNHLY, CDR2 FYNNEI. CDR3 amino acids: CASRWTSGNQPQHF. Written as DNA, the CDR3 is TGTGCCAGCAGATGGACCAGCGGCAATCAGCCCCAGCATTTT.

The genes are TRBV7-9 and TRBJ2-6; TRBD1 might be the D (5 bases). Trimming removed 3 bases at V and 0 bases at J, with 9 bases between. Germline loops: CDR1 SEHNR, CDR2 FQNEAQ (reference sequence). The CDR3 sequence is 16 residues long. The CDR3: CASSFHRSSGANVLTF. The CDR3 DNA reads TGTGCCAGCAGCTTTCACAGGAGCTCTGGGGCCAACGTCCTGACTTTC.

The chain links TRBV20-1 to TRBJ2-3; the match to TRBD2 covers 10 bases. CDR3 size: 22 residues. Germline-derived CDR1 and CDR2 are DFQATT and SNEGSKA (reference sequence). The V segment lost 0 bases and the J segment 1 base; nucleotides outside the gene matches: 22. The CDR3 spells CSARDLEREGPPVLLGTDTQYF. CDR3 sequence (DNA): TGCAGTGCTAGAGATTTGGAGCGGGAGGGCCCTCCCGTTTTACTCGGCACAGATACGCAGTATTTT.

In this sample, this clonotype turned up once. J is TRBJ2-1 and V is TRBV4-1; D uncertain. This CDR3 contains 16 residues. Trimming shortened V by 1 base and J by 0 bases, and 10 bases separated the two germline ends. Germline V gene lookup returns CDR1 MGHRA and CDR2 YSYEKL. The DNA of the CDR3 is TGCGCCAGCAGCCAAGTAAGCGAGAGCTCCTACAATGAGCAGTTCTTC. Its protein product is CASSQVSESSYNEQFF.

The rearrangement links TRBV20-1 to TRBJ2-1; tentative D call: TRBD1 (5 bases). The germline V gene has CDR1 DFQATT and CDR2 SNEGSKA (reference sequence). Trimming left V 0 bases short and J 6 bases short, with 12 bases between. CDR3 size: 14 residues. The CDR3 loop reads CSARDRRGSNEQFF. The CDR3 DNA reads as TGCAGTGCTAGAGATCGAAGGGGTTCCAATGAGCAGTTCTTC.

V and J are TRBV5-1 and TRBJ2-1; D unresolved. The CDR3 covers 11 residues. CDR1 is SGHRS and CDR2 is YFSETQ in the germline V gene. V lost 5 bases, J lost 7 bases, and 7 bases lay in between. The CDR3 DNA sequence: TGCGCCAGCAGAAGATTGAATGAGCAGTTCTTC. Encoded protein: CASRRLNEQFF. The whole variable domain, remainder taken from reference TRBV5-1 and TRBJ2-1, is KAGVTQTPRYLIKTRGQQVTLSCSPISGHRSVSWYQQTPGQGLQFLFEYFSETQRNKGNFPGRFSGRQFSNSRSEMNVSTLELGDSALYLCASRRLNEQFFGPGTRLTVL.

V usage is TRBV20-1 and J usage is TRBJ1-2; tentative D call: TRBD1 (5 bases). Deletions cut 2 bases from V and 5 bases from J, with 6 bases between. The CDR3 sequence is 11 residues long. Germline assignment: CDR1 DFQATT and CDR2 SNEGSKA (reference sequence). DNA for the CDR3: TGCAGTGCTAGACAGGGTTATGGCTACACCTTC. It codes for CSARQGYGYTF.

The chain employs TRBV30 and TRBJ1-1; D is possibly TRBD1 (6 bases). V dropped 8 bases and J dropped 9 bases, with 31 bases sitting between them. The length of the CDR3 is 16 residues. CDR1 and CDR2 from the germline V gene are GTSNPN and SVGIG (reference sequence). The DNA for the CDR3 is TGTGCCGGCCATCAAAGGGATCGGCCTTCGTGGGGGCAAGCTTTCTTT. Translating it yields CAGHQRDRPSWGQAFF.

The J gene is TRBJ2-1, the V gene TRBV28; D unresolved. Per the germline V gene, CDR1 is MDHEN and CDR2 is SYDVKM. CDR3 length: 14 residues. Trimming cost V 5 bases and J 9 bases, with 17 bases left between them. The CDR3, as DNA: TGTGCCAGCAGTCTTCGGCCTTTTGTTGGTGAGCAGTTCTTC. It translates to CASSLRPFVGEQFF.

The CDR3 spells CSAQRDSRNSNQPQHF. The CDR3 coding sequence is TGCAGTGCTCAACGGGACAGCCGAAATAGCAATCAGCCCCAGCATTTT. The chain carries TRBV20-1 and TRBJ1-5, with TRBD1 matching over 7 bases. J was trimmed by 0 bases and V by 5 bases; bases with no gene match: 10. CDR1 and CDR2 from the germline V gene are DFQATT and SNEGSKA (reference sequence). This CDR3 has 16 residues.

This chain links TRBV20-1 with TRBJ2-2; D not certain. Germline CDR1 reads DFQATT; CDR2 reads SNEGSKA (reference sequence). The V gene lost 0 bases and the J gene lost 12 bases, with 14 bases spanning the gap. The CDR3 is made up of 13 amino acids. This chain's CDR3 is CSARDLGSFKLFF. CDR3 bases: TGCAGTGCTAGAGATCTAGGAAGCTTTAAGCTGTTTTTT.

V gene TRBV20-1 combines with J gene TRBJ1-1; no definite D call. The CDR3 length is 11 residues. Germline assignment: CDR1 DFQATT and CDR2 SNEGSKA (reference sequence). The V end lost 5 bases, the J end lost 7 bases, and 11 bases lay between the germline ends. CDR3 protein: CSARAGLEAFF. CDR3 sequence (DNA): TGCAGTGCTCGTGCAGGACTTGAAGCTTTCTTT.

The J gene is TRBJ2-1, the V gene TRBV28; possibly TRBD2 for D (6 bases). CDR1 and CDR2 (germline): MDHEN, SYDVKM. This CDR3 region has 12 residues. V lost 11 bases and J lost 5, with 13 bases in between. The CDR3 nucleotides are TGTGCCGGGGGACTTGGGAACAATGAGCAGTTCTTC. Translated: CAGGLGNNEQFF.

The chain recombines TRBV27 with TRBJ2-4; no firm D call. The V gene lost 6 bases and the J gene lost 7 bases, with 13 bases spanning the gap. The germline CDR1 and CDR2 sequences are MNHEY and SMNVEV (reference sequence). There are 13 residues in the CDR3. The CDR3 here is CASSPLRVNIQYF. The DNA for the CDR3 is TGTGCCAGCAGCCCCCTCCGGGTGAACATTCAGTACTTC.

The chain combines TRBV6-1 with TRBJ2-1; TRBD2 aligns across 12 bases. This CDR3 has 15 amino acids. Germline trimming cut 8 bases from V and 4 bases from J; bases unmatched to any gene: 6. Looked up from germline, CDR1 is MNHNS and CDR2 is SASEGT. This CDR3 reads CASPGLAGRYNEQFF. DNA for the CDR3: TGTGCCAGCCCCGGACTAGCGGGGAGGTACAATGAGCAGTTCTTC.

The chain employs TRBV15 and TRBJ2-5, with TRBD1 matching 7 bases. Germline V gene data show CDR1 as LNHNV and CDR2 as YYDKDF (reference sequence). J was trimmed by 4 bases and V by 1 base; bases with no gene match: 9. The CDR3 length is 16 residues. CDR3 in DNA: TGTGCCACCAGCAGAGTCGACAGGGATACTCGAGAGACCCAGTACTTC. This sequence encodes CATSRVDRDTRETQYF.

J is TRBJ2-1 and V is TRBV25-1; possible D gene TRBD2, 5 bases. From germline, CDR1 is MGHDK and CDR2 SYGVNS. The CDR3 is 14 residues long. Trimming left V 4 bases short and J 5 bases short, with 12 bases between. For the CDR3, the DNA is TGTGCCAGCAGTGTTCCGCCAGCGGACAATGAGCAGTTCTTC. It is translated as CASSVPPADNEQFF.

CDR3 sequence (DNA): TGCAGTGCTAGAGATCAGGGGGGGTCCTATACCTACGAGCAGTACTTC. Protein: CSARDQGGSYTYEQYF. The chain uses TRBV20-1 and TRBJ2-7, with D tentatively TRBD1 or TRBD2 (7 bases each). Germline CDR1 and CDR2: DFQATT and SNEGSKA (reference sequence). V was clipped by 0 bases and J by 2 bases, with 17 bases between them. The CDR3 length is 16 residues.

The genes are TRBV30 and TRBJ2-7; D gene unclear. CDR1 is GTSNPN and CDR2 is SVGIG in the germline V gene (reference sequence). This CDR3 contains 14 residues. The V and J ends lost 0 bases and 2 bases respectively, with 11 bases between them. The CDR3 sequence is CAWSVYPPTYEQYF. In nucleotides, the CDR3 is TGTGCCTGGAGTGTATACCCTCCCACCTACGAGCAGTACTTC. Full variable domain (missing parts from reference TRBV30 and TRBJ2-7): SQTIHQWPATLVQPVGSPLSLECTVEGTSNPNLYWYRQAAGRGLQLLFYSVGIGQISSEVPQNLSASRPQDRQFILSSKKLLLSDSGFYLCAWSVYPPTYEQYFGPGTRLTVT.

V is TRBV4-1 and J is TRBJ1-2; a possible D gene is TRBD1 (5 bases). In germline, CDR1 is MGHRA, CDR2 YSYEKL. The CDR3 spans 15 residues. Deletions cut 3 bases from V and 4 bases from J, with 15 bases between. The DNA for the CDR3 is TGCGCCAGCAGCCACTGGGCAGGGAAGGGCTATGGCTACACCTTC. Translated, it gives CASSHWAGKGYGYTF.

The chain carries TRBV27 and TRBJ1-2; maybe TRBD1 (5 bases). Germline assignment: CDR1 MNHEY and CDR2 SMNVEV (reference sequence). The CDR3 has 13 residues. The V gene lost 6 bases and the J gene lost 1 base, with 9 bases spanning the gap. Here the CDR3 DNA reads TGTGCCAGCAGGCAGGGCGTTAACTATGGCTACACCTTC. Its translation: CASRQGVNYGYTF.

V gene TRBV9 combines with J gene TRBJ1-2; D call uncertain. Germline-derived CDR1 and CDR2 are SGDLS and YYNGEE. The V gene lost 0 bases and the J gene lost 4 bases, with 13 bases spanning the gap. CDR3 length equals 15 residues. CDR3 DNA: TGTGCCAGCAGCGTAGGGCTGGCGGTAGCCTATGGCTACACCTTC. Amino acids: CASSVGLAVAYGYTF.

The J gene is TRBJ1-2, the V gene TRBV15; D is possibly TRBD1 (6 bases). CDR1 LNHNV and CDR2 YYDKDF come from the germline V gene (reference sequence). The CDR3 loop spans 14 amino acids. Trimming cost V 5 bases and J 2 bases, with 12 bases left between them. The CDR3 region has the DNA TGTGCCACCAGCGGACGGACAGCCAACTATGGCTACACCTTC. Its protein is CATSGRTANYGYTF. Full variable domain (remainder filled in from reference TRBV15 and TRBJ1-2): DAMVIQNPRYQVTQFGKPVTLSCSQTLNHNVMYWYQQKSSQAPKLLFHYYDKDFNNEADTPDNFQSRRPNTSFCFLDIRSPGLGDTAMYLCATSGRTANYGYTFGSGTRLTVV.

V and J are TRBV4-1 and TRBJ2-7, with 7 positions matching TRBD2. From germline, CDR1 is MGHRA and CDR2 YSYEKL. With V trimmed by 3 bases and J by 3 bases, 2 bases remained unmatched. The CDR3 has 13 amino acids. CDR3 DNA: TGCGCCAGCAGCCAGCGGGGGAACTACGAGCAGTACTTC. Translated, it gives CASSQRGNYEQYF.

The chain couples TRBV4-2 to TRBJ1-2; D call uncertain. The V end lost 0 bases, the J end lost 2 bases, and 13 bases lay between the germline ends. Per the germline V gene, CDR1 is LGHNA and CDR2 is YNFKEQ. The CDR3 length is 16 residues. The CDR3 sequence is CASSQDDIAENYGYTF. For the CDR3, the DNA is TGTGCCAGCAGCCAAGATGACATAGCGGAGAACTATGGCTACACCTTC.